This TCR beta chain was sequenced for a study of metastatic and nonmetastatic thyroid tumors. Turning to the study itself: Peripheral blood and tumor or nodule samples from malignant and benign thyroid patients were compared.

Patients were all untreated before their thyroid surgery. In its sample, this clone was seen a few times. Antigen specificity is unknown. Via MiXCR, TCRdb re-called the PCR reads. Of thousands of clones listed, about 29% are singletons. Germline V gene lookup returns CDR1 MDHEN and CDR2 SYDVKM. Deletions cut 7 bases from V and 4 bases from J, with 14 bases between. This CDR3 region has 15 residues. Points from the study as a whole: In both blood and tumor samples, TCR beta diversity was reported significantly higher for malignant than benign nodules.

This TCR came from a male donor with papillary thyroid cancer or a benign thyroid nodule (not recorded which). Some clones in this sample may be carry-over from other donors' samples. The chain joins TRBV28 to TRBJ1-6; tentatively, D is TRBD1 (6 bases). Sequenced sample: tumor tissue. The CDR3: CASTETGHYNSPLHF. The CDR3 region has the DNA TGTGCCAGCACCGAAACGGGACATTATAATTCACCCCTCCACTTT.